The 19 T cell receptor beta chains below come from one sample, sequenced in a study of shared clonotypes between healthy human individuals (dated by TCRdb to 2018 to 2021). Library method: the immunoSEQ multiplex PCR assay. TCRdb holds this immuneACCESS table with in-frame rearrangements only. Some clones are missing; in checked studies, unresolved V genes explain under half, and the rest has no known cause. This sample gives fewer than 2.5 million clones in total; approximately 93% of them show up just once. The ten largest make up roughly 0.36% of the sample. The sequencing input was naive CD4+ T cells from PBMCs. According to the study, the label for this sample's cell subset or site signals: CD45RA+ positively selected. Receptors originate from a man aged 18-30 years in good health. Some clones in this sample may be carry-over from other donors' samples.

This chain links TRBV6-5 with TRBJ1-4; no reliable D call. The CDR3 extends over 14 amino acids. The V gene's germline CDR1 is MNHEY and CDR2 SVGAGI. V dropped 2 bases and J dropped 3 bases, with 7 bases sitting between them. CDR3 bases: TGTGCCAGCAGTTACAGTCTTCCTAATGAAAAACTGTTTTTT. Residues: CASSYSLPNEKLFF.

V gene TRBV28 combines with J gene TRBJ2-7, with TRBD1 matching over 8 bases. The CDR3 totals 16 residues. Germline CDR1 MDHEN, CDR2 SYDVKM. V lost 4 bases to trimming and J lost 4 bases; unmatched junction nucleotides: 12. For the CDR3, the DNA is TGTGCCAGCAGTTCTCACGGACAGGGCAAGTTGTACGAGCAGTACTTC. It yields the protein CASSSHGQGKLYEQYF.

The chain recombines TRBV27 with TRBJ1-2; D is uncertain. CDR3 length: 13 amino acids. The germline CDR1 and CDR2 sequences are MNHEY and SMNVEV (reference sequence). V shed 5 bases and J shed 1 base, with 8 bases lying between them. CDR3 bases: TGTGCCAGCAGTCCATTCATTAACTATGGCTACACCTTC. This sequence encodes CASSPFINYGYTF.

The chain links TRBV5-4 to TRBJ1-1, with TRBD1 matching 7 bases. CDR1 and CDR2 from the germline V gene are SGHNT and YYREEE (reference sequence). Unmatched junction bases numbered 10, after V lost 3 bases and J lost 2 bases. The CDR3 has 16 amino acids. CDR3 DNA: TGTGCCAGCAGCTACGACCTACAGGGGTATAACACTGAAGCTTTCTTT. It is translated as CASSYDLQGYNTEAFF.

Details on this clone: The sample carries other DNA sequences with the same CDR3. CDR3 sequence reads: CASSVGEQYF. CDR3 nucleotide sequence: TGTGCCAGCAGTGTGGGTGAACAGTACTTC. V gene TRBV2 combines with J gene TRBJ2-7, with D hard to call. Germline lookup yields CDR1 SNHLY and CDR2 FYNNEI. V was shortened by 4 bases and J by 10 bases, with 8 bases between the two germline ends. CDR3 length: 10 residues.

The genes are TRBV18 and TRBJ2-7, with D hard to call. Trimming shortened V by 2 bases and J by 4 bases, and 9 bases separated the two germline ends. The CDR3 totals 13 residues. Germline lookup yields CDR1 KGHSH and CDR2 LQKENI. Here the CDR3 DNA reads TGTGCCAGCTCACCATCCCTTAAGTACGAGCAGTACTTC. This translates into CASSPSLKYEQYF.

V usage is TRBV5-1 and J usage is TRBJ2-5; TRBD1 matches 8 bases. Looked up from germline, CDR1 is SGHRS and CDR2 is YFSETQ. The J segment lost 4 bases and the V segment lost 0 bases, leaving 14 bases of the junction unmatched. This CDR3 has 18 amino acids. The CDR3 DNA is TGCGCCAGCAGCTTGGGGGCGGCTTCGACAGGGGTGCGAGAGACCCAGTACTTC. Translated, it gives CASSLGAASTGVRETQYF.

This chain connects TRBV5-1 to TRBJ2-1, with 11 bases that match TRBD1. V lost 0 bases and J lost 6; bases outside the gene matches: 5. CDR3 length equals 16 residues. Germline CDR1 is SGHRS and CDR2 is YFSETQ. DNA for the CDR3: TGCGCCAGCAGCTTGGGAGGGACAGGGGGTAGCAATGAGCAGTTCTTC. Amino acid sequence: CASSLGGTGGSNEQFF.

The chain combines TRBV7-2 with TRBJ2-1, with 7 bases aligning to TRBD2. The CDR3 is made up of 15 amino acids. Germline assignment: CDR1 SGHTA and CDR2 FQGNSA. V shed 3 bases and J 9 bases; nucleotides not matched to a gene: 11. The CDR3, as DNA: TGTGCCAGCAGCTTGGGACTACGCGAGGGTGGTGAGCAGTTCTTC. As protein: CASSLGLREGGEQFF.

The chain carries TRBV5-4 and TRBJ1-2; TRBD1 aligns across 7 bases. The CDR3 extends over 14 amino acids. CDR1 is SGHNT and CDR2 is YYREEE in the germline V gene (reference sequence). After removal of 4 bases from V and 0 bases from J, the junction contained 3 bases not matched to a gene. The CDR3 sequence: CASSPGTANYGYTF. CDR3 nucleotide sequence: TGTGCCAGCAGCCCGGGGACAGCTAACTATGGCTACACCTTC.

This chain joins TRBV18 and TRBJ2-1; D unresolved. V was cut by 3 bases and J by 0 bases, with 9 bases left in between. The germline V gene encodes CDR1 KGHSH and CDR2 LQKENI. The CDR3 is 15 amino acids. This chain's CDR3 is CASSPPPGSYNEQFF. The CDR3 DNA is TGTGCCAGCTCACCCCCACCGGGCTCCTACAATGAGCAGTTCTTC.

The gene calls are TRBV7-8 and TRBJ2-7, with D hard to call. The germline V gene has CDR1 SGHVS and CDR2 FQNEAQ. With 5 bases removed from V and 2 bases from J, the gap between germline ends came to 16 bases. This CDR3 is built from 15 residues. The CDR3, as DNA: TGTGCCAGCAGCCCTGGTGGGTGGGCGGCCTACGAGCAGTACTTC. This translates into CASSPGGWAAYEQYF.

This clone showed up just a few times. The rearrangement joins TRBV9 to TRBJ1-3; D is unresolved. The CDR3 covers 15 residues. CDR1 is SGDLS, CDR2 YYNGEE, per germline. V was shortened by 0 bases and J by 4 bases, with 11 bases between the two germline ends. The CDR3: CASSVAEGRGNTIYF. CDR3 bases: TGTGCCAGCAGCGTAGCGGAGGGTAGAGGAAACACCATATATTTT.

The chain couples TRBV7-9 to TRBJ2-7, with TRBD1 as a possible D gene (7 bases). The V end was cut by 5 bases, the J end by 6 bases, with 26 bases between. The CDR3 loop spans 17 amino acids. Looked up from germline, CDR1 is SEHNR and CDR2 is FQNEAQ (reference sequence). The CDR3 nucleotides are TGTGCCAGCAGCGTCCGGACTGGGCAGGGGGGTGTACCCGAGCAGTACTTC. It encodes CASSVRTGQGGVPEQYF.

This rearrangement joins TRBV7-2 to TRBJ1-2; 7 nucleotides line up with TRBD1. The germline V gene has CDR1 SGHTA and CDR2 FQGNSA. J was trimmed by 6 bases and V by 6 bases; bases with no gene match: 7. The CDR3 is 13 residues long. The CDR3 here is CASRLGTGDGYTF. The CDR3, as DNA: TGTGCCAGCAGACTAGGTACAGGGGATGGCTACACCTTC. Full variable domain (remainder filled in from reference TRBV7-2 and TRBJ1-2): GAGVSQSPSNKVTEKGKDVELRCDPISGHTALYWYRQSLGQGLEFLIYFQGNSAPDKSGLPSDRFSAERTGGSVSTLTIQRTQQEDSAVYLCASRLGTGDGYTFGSGTRLTVV.

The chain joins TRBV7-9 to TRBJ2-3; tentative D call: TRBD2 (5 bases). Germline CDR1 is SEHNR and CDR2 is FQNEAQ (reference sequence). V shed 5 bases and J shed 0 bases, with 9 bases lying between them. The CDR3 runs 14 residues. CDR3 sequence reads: CASSRAASTDTQYF. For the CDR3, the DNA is TGTGCCAGCAGCCGAGCGGCGAGCACAGATACGCAGTATTTT.

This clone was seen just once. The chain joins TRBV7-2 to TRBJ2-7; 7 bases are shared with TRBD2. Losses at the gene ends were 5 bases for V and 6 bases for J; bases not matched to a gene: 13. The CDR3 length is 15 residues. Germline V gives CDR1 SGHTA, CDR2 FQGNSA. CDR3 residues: CASSPGWGRGSEQYF. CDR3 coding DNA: TGTGCCAGCAGCCCCGGTTGGGGGAGGGGTAGCGAGCAGTACTTC.

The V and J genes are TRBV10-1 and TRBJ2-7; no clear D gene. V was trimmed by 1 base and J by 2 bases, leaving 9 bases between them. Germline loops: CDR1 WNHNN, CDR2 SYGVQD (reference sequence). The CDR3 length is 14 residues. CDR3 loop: CASSEYLPPYEQYF. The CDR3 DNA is TGCGCCAGCAGTGAGTACCTACCACCCTACGAGCAGTACTTC.

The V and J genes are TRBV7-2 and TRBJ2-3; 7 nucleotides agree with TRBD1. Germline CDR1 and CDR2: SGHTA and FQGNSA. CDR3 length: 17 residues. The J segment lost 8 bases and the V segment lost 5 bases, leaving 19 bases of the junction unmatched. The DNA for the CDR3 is TGTGCCAGCAGCGAGGATGGACAGGCGTCAGGCTATACTACGCAGTATTTT. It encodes CASSEDGQASGYTTQYF.